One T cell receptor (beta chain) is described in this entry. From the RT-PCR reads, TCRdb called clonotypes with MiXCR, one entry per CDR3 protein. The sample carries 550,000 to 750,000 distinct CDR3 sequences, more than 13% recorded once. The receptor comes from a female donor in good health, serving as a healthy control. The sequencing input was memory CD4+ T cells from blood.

CDR3 residues: CAGRREGVYNEQFF. Here the CDR3 DNA reads TGTGCCGGCCGGCGGGAGGGGGTTTACAATGAGCAGTTCTTC. This chain connects TRBV2 to TRBJ2-5; 9 bases map to TRBD2. The J call may not be correct, given that the DNA end is closer to TRBJ2-1. The length of the CDR3 is 14 residues. Germline V CDR1 and CDR2: SNHLY, FYNNEI.